These 10 T cell receptor beta chains came from one sample sequenced in a study of cytomegalovirus exposure and HLA in healthy donors (dated by TCRdb to about 2017). The receptor library was made with the immunoSEQ multiplex PCR assay. The multiplex PCR relied on a mix of 60 forward primers for TCR Vbeta segments and 13 reverse primers for TCR Jbeta segments. Not all clones reach the TCRdb copy of this immuneACCESS table, which keeps in-frame sequences only. Checked studies attribute under half of the gap to unresolved V genes and leave the rest unexplained. The sample has 180,000 or so clones on record, roughly 10% of them singletons. The ten largest clones represent 1% to 1.5% of the sample. Sequenced: PBMCs. The receptors stem from a woman aged 25 to 45 in good health and CMV-seropositive.

The chain has TRBV11-2 and TRBJ1-2; D not resolved. The CDR3 spans 13 residues. With 1 base removed from V and 6 bases from J, the gap between germline ends came to 9 bases. Germline V gives CDR1 SGHAT, CDR2 FQNNGV. Here the CDR3 reads CASSLGRIHGYTF. The DNA for the CDR3 is TGTGCCAGCAGCTTAGGGCGGATCCATGGCTACACCTTC.

This clone showed up just a few times. The chain couples TRBV19 to TRBJ2-1, with D perhaps TRBD2 (6 bases). The germline V gene encodes CDR1 LNHDA and CDR2 SQIVND (reference sequence). This CDR3 region has 17 residues. The germline V and J ends were trimmed by 1 base and 3 bases, with 16 bases remaining between them. DNA for the CDR3: TGTGCCAGTAGTATAGGTTTCGAACTAGCCTACTACAATGAGCAGTTCTTC. It specifies CASSIGFELAYYNEQFF. Together with reference TRBV19 and TRBJ2-1, the CDR3 gives the full variable domain: DGGITQSPKYLFRKEGQNVTLSCEQNLNHDAMYWYRQDPGQGLRLIYYSQIVNDFQKGDIAEGYSVSREKKESFPLTVTSAQKNPTAFYLCASSIGFELAYYNEQFFGPGTRLTVL.

The V and J genes are TRBV7-3 and TRBJ2-4; 8 bases fit TRBD2. Looked up from germline, CDR1 is SGHTA and CDR2 is FQGTGA. CDR3 size: 14 residues. The ends lost 5 bases at V and 7 bases at J; junction bases unmatched: 7. CDR3 DNA: TGTGCCAGCAGCCTGGGTCCGGGAGGGAACATTCAGTACTTC. It specifies CASSLGPGGNIQYF.

This chain connects TRBV9 to TRBJ1-4, with 9 nucleotides matching TRBD1. Per germline, CDR1 SGDLS and CDR2 YYNGEE. Unmatched junction bases numbered 8, after V lost 4 bases and J lost 7 bases. The CDR3 consists of 15 residues. CDR3 region: CASSPPTGGSEKLFF. CDR3 coding DNA: TGTGCCAGCAGCCCACCGACAGGGGGTAGTGAAAAACTGTTTTTT. The full variable domain, in which reference TRBV9 and TRBJ1-4 provide the parts outside the CDR3, is DSGVTQTPKHLITATGQRVTLRCSPRSGDLSVYWYQQSLDQGLQFLIQYYNGEERAKGNILERFSAQQFPDLHSELNLSSLELGDSALYFCASSPPTGGSEKLFFGSGTQLSVL.

The chain recombines TRBV19 with TRBJ2-7; the match to TRBD1 covers 7 bases. Germline V gene lookup returns CDR1 LNHDA and CDR2 SQIVND (reference sequence). V was clipped by 3 bases and J by 4 bases; unmatched bases: 3. This CDR3 contains 13 residues. DNA of the CDR3: TGTGCCAGTAGTATTATGACAGGGTACGAGCAGTACTTC. Protein sequence: CASSIMTGYEQYF.

The chain uses TRBV5-1 and TRBJ2-2; no reliable D call. Germline V gene sequence: CDR1 SGHRS, CDR2 YFSETQ. The length of the CDR3 is 15 residues. The germline V and J ends were trimmed by 4 bases and 5 bases, with 15 bases remaining between them. The CDR3: CASSPGGSLTGELFF. The CDR3 DNA follows: TGCGCCAGCAGCCCCGGTGGTAGCCTTACCGGGGAGCTGTTTTTT. The complete variable domain, with remaining parts taken from reference TRBV5-1 and TRBJ2-2, reads KAGVTQTPRYLIKTRGQQVTLSCSPISGHRSVSWYQQTPGQGLQFLFEYFSETQRNKGNFPGRFSGRQFSNSRSEMNVSTLELGDSALYLCASSPGGSLTGELFFGEGSRLTVL.

This chain uses TRBV4-1 with TRBJ2-1; 7 positions agree with TRBD2. This CDR3 spans 14 amino acids. Trimming removed 4 bases from V and 7 bases from J; junction bases left unmatched: 7. In germline, CDR1 is MGHRA, CDR2 YSYEKL. CDR3: CASSPTGGSNEQFF. The CDR3 DNA reads TGCGCCAGCAGCCCAACTGGCGGGAGTAATGAGCAGTTCTTC.

The chain employs TRBV29-1 and TRBJ1-4, with D maybe TRBD1 (6 bases). Germline V CDR1 and CDR2: SQVTM, ANQGSEA. The germline V and J ends were trimmed by 4 bases and 5 bases, with 20 bases remaining between them. The CDR3 totals 16 residues. DNA of the CDR3: TGCAGCGTTGTGGCAGGGGCAGGGACTACCAATGAAAAACTGTTTTTT. Translated, it gives CSVVAGAGTTNEKLFF.

In this sample, this clone turned up a few times. The chain uses TRBV23-1 and TRBJ2-1; TRBD2 matches at 15 bases. TRBV23-1 is classed as an ORF, of uncertain function. The CDR3 sequence is 18 residues long. V lost 3 bases and J lost 7; bases outside the gene matches: 10. Here the CDR3 DNA reads TGCGCCAGCAGTCAGAATCAAGGAGGGACTAGCGGGAGGAATGAGCAGTTCTTC. Translation: CASSQNQGGTSGRNEQFF.

The chain combines TRBV5-1 with TRBJ2-3; 8 positions match TRBD2. The J segment lost 2 bases and the V segment lost 7 bases, leaving 6 bases of the junction unmatched. Germline V gene lookup returns CDR1 SGHRS and CDR2 YFSETQ. The length of the CDR3 is 14 residues. CDR3 DNA: TGCGCCAGCCCCTGGCGGGAGGACACAGATACGCAGTATTTT. Its translation is CASPWREDTDTQYF.